This entry features one TCR beta chain sequence. The sample contains more than one DNA sequence encoding this CDR3. Per the original methods: Amplifying reference gene primers gave estimates of nucleated cell counts. Data came from immunoSEQ multiplex PCR; TCRdb stores just in-frame clones and leaves some out. V and J calls and clone size are copied from that table; D and trimming were computed from the DNA. The sample shows around 70,000 clones, nearly 80% of them seen only once. The data derive from a study of blood T cell repertoires in COVID-19. Study in general: COVID-19 samples, acute and convalescent, were from the United States, Italy and Spain. The cDNA or gDNA used as material had been derived from T cells, B-cell-depleted T cells, or PBMCs.

The V end was cut by 2 bases, the J end by 1 base, with 5 bases between. Germline V CDR1 and CDR2: MNHEY, SMNVEV (reference sequence). This CDR3 is built from 13 residues. What was sequenced was peripheral blood. The V and J genes are TRBV27 and TRBJ1-1, with D perhaps matching TRBD1 (5 bases). This receptor was taken from a human donor in a cohort sampled during active COVID-19. The CDR3 is CASSLDRNTEAFF. CDR3 coding DNA: TGTGCCAGCAGTTTAGACAGGAACACTGAAGCTTTCTTT.